Listed below are T cell receptor beta chains from one sample, sequenced in a study of T cells expressing NK-cell markers. TCRdb re-called the 5' RACE reads; every CDR3 protein appears as one record, without DNA. The data include more than 20,000 distinct CDR3 sequences; the top ten clones carry roughly 58%. The sequenced sample was blood T cells: a sorted CD56 or NKG2C T cell subset, CD4+ or CD8+ T cells, or bulk PBMC T cells (not recorded which). The receptors come from a man aged 18 to 69 in good health. Both conserved end residues are part of each CDR3. Each record gives: V gene, CDR3 length, J gene, CDR3 protein.

TRBV5-1	13	TRBJ2-5	CASSFQGRETQYF
TRBV10-3	13	TRBJ1-2	CAISESTGAGYTF
TRBV5-1	18	TRBJ1-1	CASSSRPPMRGMNTEAFF
TRBV10-3	13	TRBJ2-3	CAISDGLGDTQYF
TRBV7-9	14	TRBJ1-2	CASSRGSGIYGYTF
TRBV20-1	16	TRBJ2-3	CSARGRLAGGTDTQYF
TRBV11-2	15	TRBJ1-2	CASSRADVPNYGYTF
TRBV20-1	15	TRBJ2-5	CSATPQQGLQETQYF
TRBV12-3/TRBV12-4	19	TRBJ1-5	CASSLVYSRGGLGNQPQHF
TRBV6-1	13	TRBJ1-5	CASRLTGDQPQHF
TRBV20-1	14	TRBJ2-1	CSARLAGGRDSEFF
TRBV29-1	14	TRBJ2-1	CSVEGTGDLNEQFF
TRBV12-3/TRBV12-4	15	TRBJ1-1	CASSFQVTGGTEAFF
TRBV20-1	11	TRBJ2-1	CSAENYNEQFF
TRBV5-8	14	TRBJ1-4	CASSLEAFNEKLFF
TRBV5-6	14	TRBJ2-2	CASSLGTATGELFF
TRBV19	20	TRBJ1-5	CASSITGQPAYIRGNQPQHF
TRBV4-2	18	TRBJ2-3	CASSPGVEGPRLTDTQYF
TRBV18	14	TRBJ2-2	CASSPTANTGELFF
TRBV6-1	12	TRBJ1-2	CASSEYGYGYTF
TRBV12-3/TRBV12-4	17	TRBJ2-3	CASSLTASGVSTDTQYF
TRBV10-3	14	TRBJ2-5	CAISDMGGRETQYF
TRBV27	13	TRBJ2-3	CASSLGVASGQYF
TRBV25-1	14	TRBJ1-6	CASSESPYNSPLHF
TRBV7-2	16	TRBJ2-7	CASSLAWDSGHYEQYF
TRBV9	15	TRBJ2-7	CASSVAGGDWDEQYF
TRBV11-2	17	TRBJ2-2	CASRPFKGRVNTGELFF
TRBV20-1	13	TRBJ1-2	CSAKPTVDYGYTF
TRBV27	13	TRBJ2-1	CASKRGNNNEQFF
TRBV11-3	14	TRBJ2-1	CASSPGVGVGEQFF
TRBV11-2	11	TRBJ2-5	CASSQGETQYF
TRBV2	14	TRBJ2-7	CASSENTDRYEQYF
TRBV29-1	12	TRBJ2-3	CSGGPSGDTQYF